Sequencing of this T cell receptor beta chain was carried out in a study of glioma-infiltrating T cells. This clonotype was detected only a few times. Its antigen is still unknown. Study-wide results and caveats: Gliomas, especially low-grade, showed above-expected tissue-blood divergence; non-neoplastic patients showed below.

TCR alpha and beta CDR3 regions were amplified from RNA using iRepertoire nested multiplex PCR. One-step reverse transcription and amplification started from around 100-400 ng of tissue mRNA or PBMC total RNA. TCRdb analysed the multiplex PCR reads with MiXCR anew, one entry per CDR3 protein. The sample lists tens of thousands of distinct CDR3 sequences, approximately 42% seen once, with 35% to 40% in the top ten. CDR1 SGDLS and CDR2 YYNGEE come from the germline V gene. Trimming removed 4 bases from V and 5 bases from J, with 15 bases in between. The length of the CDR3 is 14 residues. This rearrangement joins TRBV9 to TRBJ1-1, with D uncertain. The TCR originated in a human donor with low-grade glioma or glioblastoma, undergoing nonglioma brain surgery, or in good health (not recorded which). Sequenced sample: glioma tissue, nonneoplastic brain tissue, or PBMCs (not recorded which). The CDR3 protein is CASSPDPDVTEAFF. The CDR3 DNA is TGTGCCAGCAGCCCCGACCCGGATGTAACTGAAGCTTTCTTT.